This T cell receptor (beta chain) was obtained from a study of blood T cells in healthy people across ages. V lost 6 bases, J lost 5 bases, and 10 bases lay in between. The germline V gene has CDR1 DFQATT and CDR2 SNEGSKA (reference sequence). The CDR3 has 11 amino acids. Primers used in a second PCR of about 6 to 11 cycles were a sample-barcoded 5' primer and a J-beta primer mix. A template-switch adaptor containing 12 random nucleotides labeled each cDNA molecule. TCRdb re-derived calls from the 5' RACE reads in MiXCR, one entry per CDR3 protein. The sample carries around 1.5 million distinct CDR3 sequences, roughly a third recorded once. With each sample, at least 5 micrograms of total RNA were extracted.

The chain couples TRBV20-1 to TRBJ1-1; D is undetermined. Sequenced: blood. The sequence derives from a woman younger than 45 in good health. CDR3 loop: CSAPPVTEAFF. Written as DNA, the CDR3 is TGCAGTGCACCCCCTGTGACTGAAGCTTTCTTT.